This is a list of T cell receptor beta chains from one sample in a study of blood T cell repertoires in COVID-19. Measured with immunoSEQ multiplex PCR; TCRdb has only the in-frame clones, and not every one. The repertoire holds some 330,000 clones, with approximately 88% as singletons. Specimen: peripheral blood. These TCRs come from a woman aged 45-65 years with active or convalescent COVID-19. The CDR3 runs from the conserved cysteine through the conserved F or W. A D gene is named only where the DNA matches it firmly. Rows may omit the clone size; those that give it use once, few, many or a size class.

d_gene | j_gene | abundance | v_gene | CDR3nt | CDR3aa
NA | TRBJ1-6 | NA | TRBV30 | TGTGCCTGGAGTGACTCGTGGGGGGAGTTTAATTCACCCCTCCACTTT | CAWSDSWGEFNSPLHF
TRBD1 | TRBJ1-1 | NA | TRBV6-5 | TGTGCCAGCAGTTACTCGATGGACAGGGAGGCTTTCTTT | CASSYSMDREAFF
NA | TRBJ2-1 | NA | TRBV7-2 | TGTGCCAGCAGCTTAGGGCTGCTCTCCTACAATGAGCAGTTCTTC | CASSLGLLSYNEQFF
NA | TRBJ2-5 | NA | TRBV25-1 | TGTGCCAGCAGTGAGAGTGGGGGGGCCTTCGAGACCCAGTACTTC | CASSESGGAFETQYF
TRBD2 | TRBJ2-3 | NA | TRBV9 | TGTGCCAGCAGCGTAGTGGGGGGGAAGGCAGATACGCAGTATTTT | CASSVVGGKADTQYF
NA | TRBJ2-7 | NA | TRBV5-1 | TGCGCCAGCAGCTTGGTGCCAGGGTCCTACGAGCAGTACTTC | CASSLVPGSYEQYF
NA | TRBJ2-1 | NA | TRBV4-1 | TGCGCCAGCAGCCAAGCGGCCCAGATAGGACTCAATGAGCAGTTCTTC | CASSQAAQIGLNEQFF
NA | TRBJ1-3 | NA | TRBV3-1/TRBV3-2 | TGTGCCAGCAGCCAAAAGGGGAACACCATATATTTT | CASSQKGNTIYF
NA | TRBJ1-4 | NA | TRBV28 | TGTGCCAGCAGTTTACCTACCGGAAAACTGTTTTTT | CASSLPTGKLFF
NA | TRBJ2-7 | once | TRBV13 | TGTGCCAGCAGCTTAGTCAGGGCCGAGCAGTACTTC | CASSLVRAEQYF
NA | TRBJ2-3 | NA | TRBV29-1 | TGCAGCGTTCAACTTTCTAGCACAGATACGCAGTATTTT | CSVQLSSTDTQYF
TRBD1 | TRBJ2-1 | few | TRBV4-2 | TGTGCCAGCAGCTTTGGCGGACAGGGGGCTGATGAGCAGTTCTTC | CASSFGGQGADEQFF
TRBD1 | TRBJ2-7 | NA | TRBV5-1 | TGCGCCAGCAGCTTCTCCCCCCAGGGGGCGACGTCCTACGAGCAGTACTTC | CASSFSPQGATSYEQYF
NA | TRBJ2-2 | NA | TRBV19 | TGTGCCAGTAGTCTCGAGGGTTCGAACACCGGGGAGCTGTTTTTT | CASSLEGSNTGELFF
NA | TRBJ2-2 | few | TRBV19 | TGTGCCAGTAGTATTGGTCAGGTGAACACCGGGGAGCTGTTTTTT | CASSIGQVNTGELFF
TRBD1 | TRBJ2-6 | few | TRBV28 | TGTGCCAGCAGTCATAACCCCAGGGGGAGAGGCTATGGGGCCAACGTCCTGACTTTC | CASSHNPRGRGYGANVLTF
NA | TRBJ1-5 | NA | TRBV28 | TGTGCCAGCAGTTTAAACAGACCCCAGCATTTT | CASSLNRPQHF
TRBD1 | TRBJ1-4 | NA | TRBV10-2 | TGCGCCACCACAGACCCCGGGACAGGATATAATGAAAAACTGTTTTTT | CATTDPGTGYNEKLFF
NA | TRBJ1-2 | NA | TRBV28 | TGTGCCAGCAGCCAAACAGGGCCGAGGAACTATGGCTACACCTTC | CASSQTGPRNYGYTF
TRBD2 | TRBJ2-1 | NA | TRBV24-1 | TGTGCCACCAGTGATTCCCGGACTAGCGGGAGCAATGAGCAGTTCTTC | CATSDSRTSGSNEQFF
NA | TRBJ1-2 | NA | TRBV19 | TGTGCCAGTAGTATAACAGGGTCTAACTATGGCTACACCTTC | CASSITGSNYGYTF
TRBD1 | TRBJ2-2 | NA | TRBV30 | TGTGCCTTCTCCCGGGACAGGGGCCTCGGGGAGCTGTTTTTT | CAFSRDRGLGELFF
TRBD2 | TRBJ2-5 | NA | TRBV19 | TGTGCCAGTAGTGGGACTAGCGGGATTGGGGAGACCCAGTACTTC | CASSGTSGIGETQYF
NA | TRBJ1-1 | NA | TRBV5-4 | TGTGCCAGCAGCTTGGGCAGGGAACGGAACACTGAAGCTTTCTTT | CASSLGRERNTEAFF
TRBD1 | TRBJ1-3 | NA | TRBV9 | TGTGCCAGCAGCGTTGGACGGGGACAGGGAAACACCATATATTTT | CASSVGRGQGNTIYF
NA | TRBJ2-7 | NA | TRBV9 | TGTGCCAGCAGCGTAGGTTCCGGAGGGTACGAGCAGTACTTC | CASSVGSGGYEQYF
TRBD1 | TRBJ2-7 | NA | TRBV2 | TGTGCCAGCAGTGAGACTTCCGGGACAGCTTACGAGCAGTACTTC | CASSETSGTAYEQYF
NA | TRBJ2-6 | NA | TRBV19 | TGTGCCAGTAAAGGGGTCAGCTCTGGGGCCAACGTCCTGACTTTC | CASKGVSSGANVLTF
TRBD1 | TRBJ1-1 | NA | TRBV5-1 | TGCGCCAGCAGCCTCAGGGGGGTAGCGGTGTCTGAAGCTTTCTTT | CASSLRGVAVSEAFF
NA | TRBJ1-1 | NA | TRBV4-3 | TGCGCCAGCAGCCCGACAGATAACACTGAAGCTTTCTTT | CASSPTDNTEAFF
NA | TRBJ1-4 | NA | TRBV10-2 | TGCGCCAGCAGTGGGGAGGGGTCGACAAGAAATGAAAAACTGTTTTTT | CASSGEGSTRNEKLFF
TRBD1 | TRBJ1-4 | NA | TRBV2 | TGTGCCAGCAGTGAAGCTTGGACAGGGCCACAAAAACTGTTTTTT | CASSEAWTGPQKLFF